This T cell receptor (beta chain) stems from a study of cytomegalovirus exposure and HLA in healthy donors. Per germline, CDR1 SGHTA and CDR2 FQGTGA. Deletions cut 7 bases from V and 3 bases from J, with 12 bases between. This CDR3 has 13 amino acids. Study-wide points: Sequencing likely caused a cluster of highly shared sequence variants. HLA alleles were associated with 15,000 to 20,000 TCR beta sequences in a later analysis at 0.05 false discovery rate. Some TCR beta chains (about 180 of them) were listed as cytomegalovirus-associated.

Comments on this clone: Its antigen is not identified.

The PCR contained 60 Vbeta and 13 Jbeta primers. Data came from immunoSEQ multiplex PCR; TCRdb stores just in-frame clones and leaves some out. The profile shows 120,000 or so clones, more than 55% of them singletons. This TCR derives from a man aged 18 to 29 in good health and CMV-seronegative. This chain connects TRBV7-3 to TRBJ1-1; no clear D gene. The sequencing sample was made of PBMCs. CDR3: CASKSRRDTEAFF. Written as DNA, the CDR3 is TGTGCCAGCAAAAGTAGGAGAGACACTGAAGCTTTCTTT.